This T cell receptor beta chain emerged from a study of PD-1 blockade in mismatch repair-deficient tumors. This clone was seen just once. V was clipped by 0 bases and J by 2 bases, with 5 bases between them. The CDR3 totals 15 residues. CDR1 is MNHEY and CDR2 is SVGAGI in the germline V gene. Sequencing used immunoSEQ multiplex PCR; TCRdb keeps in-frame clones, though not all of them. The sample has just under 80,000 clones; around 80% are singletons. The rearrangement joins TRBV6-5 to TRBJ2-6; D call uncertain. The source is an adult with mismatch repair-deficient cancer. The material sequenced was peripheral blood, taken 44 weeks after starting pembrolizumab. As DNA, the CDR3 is TGTGCCAGCAGTTACTCTGTTACTGGGGCCAACGTCCTGACTTTC. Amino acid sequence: CASSYSVTGANVLTF.